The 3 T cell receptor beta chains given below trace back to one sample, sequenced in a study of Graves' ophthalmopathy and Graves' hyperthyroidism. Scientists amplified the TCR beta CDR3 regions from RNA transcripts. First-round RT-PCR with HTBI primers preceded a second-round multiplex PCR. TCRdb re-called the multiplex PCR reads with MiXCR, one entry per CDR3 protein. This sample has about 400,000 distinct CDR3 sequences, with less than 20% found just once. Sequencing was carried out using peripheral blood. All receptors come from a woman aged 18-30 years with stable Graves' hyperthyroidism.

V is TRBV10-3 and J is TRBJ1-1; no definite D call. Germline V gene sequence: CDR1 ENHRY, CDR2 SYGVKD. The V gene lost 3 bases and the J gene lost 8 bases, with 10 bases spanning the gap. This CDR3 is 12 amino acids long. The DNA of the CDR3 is TGTGCCATCAGTGATGATGGAATCGAAGCTTTCTTT. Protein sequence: CAISDDGIEAFF.

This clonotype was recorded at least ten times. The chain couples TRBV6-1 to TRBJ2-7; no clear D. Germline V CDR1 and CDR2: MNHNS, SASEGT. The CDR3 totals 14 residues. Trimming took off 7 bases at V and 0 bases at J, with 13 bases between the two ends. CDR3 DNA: TGTGCCAGCATCTGGACGGCTAGCTCCTACGAGCAGTACTTC. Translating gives CASIWTASSYEQYF.

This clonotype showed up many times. DNA for the CDR3: TGTGCCAGCAGACGAGACAGCCCGAACACCGGGGAGCTGTTTTTT. Its protein is CASRRDSPNTGELFF. This rearrangement joins TRBV6-2 or TRBV6-3 to TRBJ2-2; the D gene is possibly TRBD1 (5 bases). Trimming removed 6 bases from V and 0 bases from J, with 11 bases in between. The germline CDR1 and CDR2 sequences are MNHEY and SVGEGT. The CDR3 is made up of 15 amino acids.